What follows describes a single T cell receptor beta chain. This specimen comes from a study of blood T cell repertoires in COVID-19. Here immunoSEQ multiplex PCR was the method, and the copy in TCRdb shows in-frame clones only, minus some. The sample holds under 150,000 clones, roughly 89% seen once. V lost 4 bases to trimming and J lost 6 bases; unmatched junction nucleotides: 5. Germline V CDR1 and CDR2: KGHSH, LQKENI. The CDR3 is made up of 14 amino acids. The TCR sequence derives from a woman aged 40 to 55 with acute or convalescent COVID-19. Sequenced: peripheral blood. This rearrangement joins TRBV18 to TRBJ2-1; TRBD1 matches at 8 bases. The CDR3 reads CASSLGTGGNEQFF. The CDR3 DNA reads TGTGCCAGCTCACTTGGGACAGGAGGCAATGAGCAGTTCTTC.